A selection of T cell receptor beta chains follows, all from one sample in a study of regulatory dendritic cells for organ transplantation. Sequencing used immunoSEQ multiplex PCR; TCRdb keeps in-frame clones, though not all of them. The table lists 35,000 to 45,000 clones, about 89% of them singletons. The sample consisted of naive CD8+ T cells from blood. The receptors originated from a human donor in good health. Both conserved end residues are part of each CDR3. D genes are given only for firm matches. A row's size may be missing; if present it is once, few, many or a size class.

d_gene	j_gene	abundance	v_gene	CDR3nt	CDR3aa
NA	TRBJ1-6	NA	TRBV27	TGTGCCAGCAGTTTAGGCTCCTATAATTCACCCCTCCACTTT	CASSLGSYNSPLHF
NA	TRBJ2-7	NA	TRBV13	TGTGCCAGCAGCGAGACTAGTCGCTACGAGCAGTACTTC	CASSETSRYEQYF
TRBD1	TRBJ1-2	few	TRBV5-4	TGTGCCAGCATCCTACAGGGGCGGGATGGCTACACCTTC	CASILQGRDGYTF
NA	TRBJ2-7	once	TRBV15	TGTGCCACGGGGGCGCGGGGAAGCTCCTACGAGCAGTACTTC	CATGARGSSYEQYF
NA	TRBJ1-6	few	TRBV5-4	TGTGCCAGCAGCTTCAGGATAGGAATCTATAATTCACCCCTCCACTTT	CASSFRIGIYNSPLHF
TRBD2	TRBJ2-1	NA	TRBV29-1	TGCAGCGTTGCGTCCCCCGAACTAGCGTCCTACAATGAGCAGTTCTTC	CSVASPELASYNEQFF
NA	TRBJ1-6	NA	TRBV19	TGTGCCAGTAGTATAGGCCCCAGGGACCTTAATTCACCCCTCCACTTT	CASSIGPRDLNSPLHF
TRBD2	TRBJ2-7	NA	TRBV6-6	TGTGCCAGCAGTTATGATAGCGGGAGGTGGAACGAGCAGTACTTC	CASSYDSGRWNEQYF
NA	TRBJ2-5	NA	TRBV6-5	TGTGCCAGCAGTTACATGGAGGGGGAGACCCAGTACTTC	CASSYMEGETQYF
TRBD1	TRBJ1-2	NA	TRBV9	TGTGCCAGCAGCCCTACAGGGGGAGGCTACACCTTC	CASSPTGGGYTF
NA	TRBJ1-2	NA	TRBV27	TGTGCCAGCAGTTTGTTGGGTCACCTTCCTAACTATGGCTACACCTTC	CASSLLGHLPNYGYTF